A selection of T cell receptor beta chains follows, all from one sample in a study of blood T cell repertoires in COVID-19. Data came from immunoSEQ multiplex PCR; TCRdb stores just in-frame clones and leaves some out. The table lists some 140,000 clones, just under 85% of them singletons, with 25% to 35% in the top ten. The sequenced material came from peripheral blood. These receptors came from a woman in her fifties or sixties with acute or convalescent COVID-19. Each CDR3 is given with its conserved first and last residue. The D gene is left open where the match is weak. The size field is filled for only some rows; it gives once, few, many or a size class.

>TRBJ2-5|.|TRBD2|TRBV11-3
TGTGCCAGCAGCTTAGCTCTAGCGGGGGGGGAGACCCAGTACTTC
CASSLALAGGETQYF
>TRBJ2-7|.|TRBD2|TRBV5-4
TGTGCCAGCAGCTTGAATAGCGGGGGTTTGGGGGAGCAGTACTTC
CASSLNSGGLGEQYF
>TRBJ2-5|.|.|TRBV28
TGTGCCAGCAGTTTTCGGGAGACCCAGTACTTC
CASSFRETQYF
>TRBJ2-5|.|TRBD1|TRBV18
TGTGCCAGCTCACTCCGGGACAGGGGTGAGGAGACCCAGTACTTC
CASSLRDRGEETQYF
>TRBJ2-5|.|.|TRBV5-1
TGCGCCAGCAGCCCCCTGAGGGAAGAGACCCAGTACTTC
CASSPLREETQYF
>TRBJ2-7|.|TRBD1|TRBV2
TGTGCCAGCATCTCACAGGGGGCGGGGTACGAGCAGTACTTC
CASISQGAGYEQYF
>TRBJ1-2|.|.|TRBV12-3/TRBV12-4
TGTGCCAGCAGCCAGCAGGGATTCGGCTACACCTTC
CASSQQGFGYTF
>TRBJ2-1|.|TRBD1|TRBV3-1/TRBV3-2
TGTGCCAGCAGCCAAGGACATGGACAGGGAAGGAATGAGCAGTTCTTC
CASSQGHGQGRNEQFF
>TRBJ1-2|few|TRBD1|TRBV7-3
TGTGCCAGCTCCGTGGGGCAGGGGGAGAGCTACACCTTC
CASSVGQGESYTF
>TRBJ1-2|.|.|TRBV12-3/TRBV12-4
TGTGCCAGCAGCGCACCGGGGAACTATGGCTACACCTTC
CASSAPGNYGYTF
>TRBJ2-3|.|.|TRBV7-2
TGTGCCAGCAGCTTATCTCGCGGTCCTAGCACAGATACGCAGTATTTT
CASSLSRGPSTDTQYF
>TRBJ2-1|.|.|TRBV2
TGTGCCAGCAGTCCATACAATGAGCAGTTCTTC
CASSPYNEQFF
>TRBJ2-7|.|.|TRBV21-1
TGTGCCAGCAGCAACCACTCCGAGGGGGTCTACGAGCAGTACTTC
CASSNHSEGVYEQYF
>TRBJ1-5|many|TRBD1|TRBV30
TGTGCCTGGACAAAACAGGGGGGTCAGCCCCAGCATTTT
CAWTKQGGQPQHF
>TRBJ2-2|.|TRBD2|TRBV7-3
TGTGCCAGCAGCCCCGATATAGCGGGGGGGCCCACGAACACCGGGGAGCTGTTTTTT
CASSPDIAGGPTNTGELFF
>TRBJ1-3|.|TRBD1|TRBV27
TGTGCCAGCAGTTTAAAGGGACAGGAGAGAAACACCATATATTTT
CASSLKGQERNTIYF
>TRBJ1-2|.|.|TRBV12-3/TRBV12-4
TGTGCCAGCAGTTTGGCGGAAAACTATGGCTACACCTTC
CASSLAENYGYTF
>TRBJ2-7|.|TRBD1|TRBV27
TGTGCCAGCAGTTCGGGACAGGACTACGAGCAGTACTTC
CASSSGQDYEQYF
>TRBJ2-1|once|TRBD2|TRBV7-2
TGTGCCAGCAGCTTCTACCGTAGCGGGGGGGCCGACAATGAGCAGTTCTTC
CASSFYRSGGADNEQFF
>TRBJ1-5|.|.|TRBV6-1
TGTGCCAGCAGTGAGGGGCAGGGTGGGTATCAGCCCCAGCATTTT
CASSEGQGGYQPQHF
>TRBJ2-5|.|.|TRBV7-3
TGTGCCAGCAGCTTAACCCCTGTGGAGACCCAGTACTTC
CASSLTPVETQYF
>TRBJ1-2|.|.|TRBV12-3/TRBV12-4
TGTGCCACCGCAGGGGCGAAGAGCTACACCTTC
CATAGAKSYTF
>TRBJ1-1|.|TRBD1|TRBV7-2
TGTGCCAGCAGCCAGGACAGGGGGAACACTGAAGCTTTCTTT
CASSQDRGNTEAFF
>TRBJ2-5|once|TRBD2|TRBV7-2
TGTGCCAGCAGCACTAGCGGGGGGGTATTGGAGACCCAGTACTTC
CASSTSGGVLETQYF
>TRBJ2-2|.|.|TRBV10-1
TGCGCCAGCAGGCCCACCCCGGCCGGGGAGCTGTTTTTT
CASRPTPAGELFF
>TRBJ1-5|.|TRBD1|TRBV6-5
TGTGCCAGCAGAGCCGGGACAGGTTATCAGCCCCAGCATTTT
CASRAGTGYQPQHF
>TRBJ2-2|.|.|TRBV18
TGTGCCAGCTCACCACAGGTACAGAGGAACACCGGGGAGCTGTTTTTT
CASSPQVQRNTGELFF
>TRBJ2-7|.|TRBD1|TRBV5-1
TGCGCCAGCAGCCGACCCGGGACAGCGTCCCACGAGCAGTACTTC
CASSRPGTASHEQYF
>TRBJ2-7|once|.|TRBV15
TGTGCCACCAGCAGAGGGGAAGGGAGGTACGAGCAGTACTTC
CATSRGEGRYEQYF
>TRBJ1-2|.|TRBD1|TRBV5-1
TGCGCCAGCAGCTTAGACAGGGTCGACGGCTACACCTTC
CASSLDRVDGYTF
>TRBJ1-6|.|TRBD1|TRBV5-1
TGCGCCAGCAGCTTGGGGGCAGGGGGTGATTCACCCCTCCACTTT
CASSLGAGGDSPLHF
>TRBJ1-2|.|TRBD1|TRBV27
TGTGCCAGCAGCCCGTTAGGACAGGGATTCGGCTACACCTTC
CASSPLGQGFGYTF
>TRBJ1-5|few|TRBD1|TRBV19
TGTGCCAGTAGTATAGAAGGGCCGACAGGGTCATCGAATCAGCCCCAGCATTTT
CASSIEGPTGSSNQPQHF
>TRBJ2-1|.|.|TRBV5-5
TGTGCCAGCAGCTCTTCGCAACCGGCGGGTTCATTGGACAATGAGCAGTTCTTC
CASSSSQPAGSLDNEQFF
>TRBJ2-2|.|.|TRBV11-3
TGTGCCAGCAGCTTAGGGCTCACCGGGGAGCTGTTTTTT
CASSLGLTGELFF
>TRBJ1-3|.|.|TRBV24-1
TGTGCCACCAGTGATTTGATAGGATGGCAGGGGGGAAACACCATATATTTT
CATSDLIGWQGGNTIYF
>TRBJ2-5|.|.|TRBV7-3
TGTGCCACCCAGATGGGGGGGGCCCCGGGTGAGACCCAGTACTTC
CATQMGGAPGETQYF
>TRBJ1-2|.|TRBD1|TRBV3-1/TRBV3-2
TGTGCCAGCAGCCAAGTAGACAGGGGGCTCTATGGCTACACCTTC
CASSQVDRGLYGYTF
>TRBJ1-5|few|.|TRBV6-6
TGTGCCAGCAGTTACGGGCAGGAACTCGGTCAGCCCCAGCATTTT
CASSYGQELGQPQHF
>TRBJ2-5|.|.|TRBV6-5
TGTGCCAGCAGCTCCGGGAGAGGGAAGAATACCCAGTACTTC
CASSSGRGKNTQYF
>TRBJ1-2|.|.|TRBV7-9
TGTGCCAGCAGCCAGGCCATGTATGGCTACACCTTC
CASSQAMYGYTF
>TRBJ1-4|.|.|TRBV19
TGTGCCAGTAGGACCACAGGGATTAATGAAAAACTGTTTTTT
CASRTTGINEKLFF
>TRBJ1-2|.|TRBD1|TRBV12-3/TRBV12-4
TGTGCCAGCAGTTCATTGGACAGGGGCGGCTACACCTTC
CASSSLDRGGYTF
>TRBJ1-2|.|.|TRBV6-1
TGTGCCAGCAGTGAACACGGCAGGACTTATGGCTACACCTTC
CASSEHGRTYGYTF
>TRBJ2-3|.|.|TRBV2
TGTGCCAGCAGCCTCCTGGGGCAAGATACGCAGTATTTT
CASSLLGQDTQYF
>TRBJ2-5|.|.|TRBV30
TGTGCCTGGAGTGCGGGGGGCATCACGGGGACCCAGTACTTC
CAWSAGGITGTQYF
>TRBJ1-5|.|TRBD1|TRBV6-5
TGTGCCAGCTACTCCGGGACAGGGGATGATCAGCCCCAGCATTTT
CASYSGTGDDQPQHF
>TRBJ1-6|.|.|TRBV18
TGTGCCAGCTCCGGACAGAATAATTCACCCCTCCACTTT
CASSGQNNSPLHF
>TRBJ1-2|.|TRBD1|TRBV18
TGTGCCAGCTCACCACCTGGTCAGGGGGCGAATGGCTACACCTTC
CASSPPGQGANGYTF
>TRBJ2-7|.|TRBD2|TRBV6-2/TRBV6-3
TGTGCCAGCAGTTACACCAGCGGGGGAACCTACGAGCAGTACTTC
CASSYTSGGTYEQYF
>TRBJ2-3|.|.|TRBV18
TGTGCCAGCTCACCACTCGGTAGCGGCACAGATACGCAGTATTTT
CASSPLGSGTDTQYF
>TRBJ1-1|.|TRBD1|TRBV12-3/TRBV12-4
TGTGCCAGCAACCTTAACAGGGGGCGCGCTTTCTTT
CASNLNRGRAFF
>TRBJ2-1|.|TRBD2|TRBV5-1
TGCGCCAGCAGCTCTCATAGCGGGGGGGCTTACAATGAGCAGTTCTTC
CASSSHSGGAYNEQFF